The T cell receptor beta chain under discussion was sequenced for a study of blood T cell repertoires in COVID-19 (dated by TCRdb to about 2020). Describing the broader study: Samples from collaborators originated in the United States, Italy and Spain and spanned both the acute and convalescent phases of COVID-19. Subjects who had been exposed to COVID-19, were actively infected with it, or had recovered from it provided the deeply sampled blood TCRbeta repertoires that made up the dataset. Samples were obtained from the ongoing ImmuneRACE study (first 160 participants) and from over a thousand subjects provided by 6 global collaborators. The material from the prospective study consisted of cDNA or gDNA derived from T cells, B-cell-depleted T cells, or PBMCs. Sample metadata almost always included a de-identified subject ID, COVID-19 status, age in years and sex. Where available, HLA class I and class II types were taken from metadata supplied by the sample provider and were not determined by assay-based typing. A freely available public database, intended as a resource for researchers studying the immune response to SARS-CoV-2, is where the repertoires were released. What the work shows at the level of the full study, not this receptor alone: The amount of clinical and demographic metadata varied by source and participant and was provided uncurated.

Collaborating institutions collected whole blood in K2EDTA tubes following their own protocols. For TCRbeta analysis, collaborators shipped samples as frozen whole blood, isolated PBMCs, or DNA extracted from either of those sample types. TCRbeta CDR3 regions were amplified from genomic DNA using the immunoSEQ Assay, a bias-controlled multiplex PCR. On the study's bioinformatics: The number of nucleated cells in each sample was estimated by amplification of reference gene primers within the assay. To quantify the absolute abundance of each unique TCRbeta CDR3 rearrangement, sequence reads were collapsed and filtered. For each sample, productive Simpson clonality was calculated as the square root of Simpson's diversity index across productive rearrangements. The clones in this table, taken by TCRdb from immuneACCESS, are in-frame only. Not every clone is retained; where verified, under half of the shortfall comes from an unresolved V gene, and the cause of the rest is unknown. V and J calls and clone size are given by that table; D and trimming were obtained from the DNA. The sample includes some 250,000 clones, with over 70% observed a single time. Roughly 8.8% of the sample goes to the ten largest clones.

For this clone: Which antigen it targets is not known. No base-level quality is on record; no much larger clone is a single base apart.

CDR1 MNHEY and CDR2 SMNVEV were looked up in the germline V gene (reference sequence). Inclusive of the bounding cysteine and phenylalanine, the CDR3 is 16 residues long. Kept here is only the CDR3 DNA, which spans 48 bases and is read in frame from base 1. V was cut back by 2 bases and J by 1 base, leaving a gap of 13 bases between them. The sequenced material came from peripheral blood. Recombination joined TRBV27 with TRBJ2-3; perhaps TRBD1 is the D gene, with 6 bases matching. The receptor was derived from a man aged 40-49 years with active or convalescent COVID-19. The CDR3 region: CASSLGKGVGTDTQYF. At the DNA level, the sequence is TGTGCCAGCAGTTTAGGGAAGGGGGTGGGCACAGATACGCAGTATTTT.